These T cell receptor beta chains were read from a single sample in a study of T cell responses to AZD1222 COVID-19 vaccine. The table came from immunoSEQ multiplex PCR; TCRdb's copy has only in-frame clones and leaves some out. In the table there are some 120,000 clones, 80% to 90% of which are singletons. The material sequenced was peripheral blood, taken on day 0 of AZD1222 vaccination. The receptors originated from an adult in good health. The CDR3 runs from the conserved cysteine through the conserved F or W. The D gene is left open where the match is weak. Size tells how often a clone was seen (once, few, many) or the class of an expanded clone, and some rows leave it out.

v_call	j_call	clone_size	d_call	cdr3_aa	cdr3_nt
TRBV19	TRBJ2-7	NA	TRBD2	CASKREATSSYEQYF	TGTGCCAGTAAACGGGAGGCCACATCTTCCTACGAGCAGTACTTC
TRBV28	TRBJ1-4	NA	NA	CASSLGGGMKGKLFF	TGTGCCAGCAGTCTAGGGGGGGGCATGAAGGGAAAACTGTTTTTT
TRBV9	TRBJ2-5	once	TRBD2	CASSVGGGGETQYF	TGTGCCAGCAGCGTAGGGGGCGGGGGAGAGACCCAGTACTTC
TRBV9	TRBJ1-5	NA	NA	CASSVAVTEPTSNQPQHF	TGTGCCAGCAGCGTAGCTGTGACGGAACCAACCTCCAATCAGCCCCAGCATTTT
TRBV5-1	TRBJ2-5	NA	TRBD1	CASSVSGTGGQETQYF	TGCGCCAGCAGCGTATCCGGGACAGGGGGCCAAGAGACCCAGTACTTC
TRBV5-1	TRBJ2-1	NA	NA	CASTLTSSAQSNEQFF	TGCGCCAGCACCCTCACCTCTAGTGCCCAGAGCAATGAGCAGTTCTTC
TRBV7-2	TRBJ2-3	NA	TRBD1	CASSLASSQGAVGSTDTQYF	TGTGCCAGCAGCTTAGCCTCGTCACAGGGGGCGGTAGGAAGCACAGATACGCAGTATTTT
TRBV15	TRBJ2-1	NA	TRBD1	CATSQDRGGSIIYNEQFF	TGTGCCACCAGCCAGGACAGGGGGGGTTCGATTATATACAATGAGCAGTTCTTC
TRBV19	TRBJ1-4	few	NA	CASSADGRTNEKLFF	TGTGCCAGTAGTGCCGACGGGCGGACTAATGAAAAACTGTTTTTT
TRBV28	TRBJ2-2	NA	TRBD1	CASRGQRTGELFF	TGTGCCAGCAGGGGACAGCGCACCGGGGAGCTGTTTTTT
TRBV27	TRBJ1-2	NA	NA	CASSDPGGISHPHF	TGTGCCAGCAGTGACCCGGGGGGAATATCCCACCCGCACTTC
TRBV30	TRBJ2-1	NA	TRBD2	CAWSALSGGENEQFF	TGTGCCTGGTCGGCTCTTAGCGGGGGGGAGAATGAGCAGTTCTTC
TRBV2	TRBJ1-5	NA	TRBD1	CASSEARQGANQPQHF	TGTGCCAGCAGTGAAGCGCGGCAGGGGGCCAATCAGCCCCAGCATTTT
TRBV5-1	TRBJ2-2	NA	TRBD1	CASRRGQGDTGELFF	TGCGCCAGCAGACGGGGACAGGGGGACACCGGGGAGCTGTTTTTT
TRBV14	TRBJ1-5	few	NA	CASSLDRNQPQHF	TGTGCCAGCAGCCTTGACAGAAATCAGCCCCAGCATTTT
TRBV3-1/TRBV3-2	TRBJ1-3	NA	NA	CASSQDVTGVNTIYF	TGTGCCAGCAGCCAAGACGTGACAGGAGTAAACACCATATATTTT
TRBV30	TRBJ2-7	NA	TRBD1	CAWSVNNRGLEQYF	TGTGCCTGGAGTGTAAATAACAGGGGGTTGGAGCAGTACTTC
TRBV6-2/TRBV6-3	TRBJ1-5	few	NA	CASSHGESQVQPQHF	TGTGCCAGCAGTCACGGGGAGAGTCAGGTCCAGCCCCAGCATTTT
TRBV6-2/TRBV6-3	TRBJ1-2	NA	NA	CASSRTDTYGYTF	TGTGCCAGCAGTCGGACCGACACCTATGGCTACACCTTC
TRBV11-3	TRBJ2-1	NA	TRBD2	CASSLGTSGRDNEQFF	TGTGCCAGCAGCTTAGGTACTAGCGGGAGAGACAATGAGCAGTTCTTC
TRBV5-1	TRBJ2-7	NA	NA	CASSAQGSAYEQYF	TGCGCCAGCAGCGCACAGGGCTCTGCCTACGAGCAGTACTTC
TRBV6-5	TRBJ2-1	NA	NA	CASVQGTGYNEQFF	TGTGCCAGCGTTCAGGGAACCGGTTACAATGAGCAGTTCTTC
TRBV5-1	TRBJ1-2	few	NA	CASSLESGALHYGYTF	TGCGCCAGCAGCTTGGAGTCAGGGGCGCTTCACTATGGCTACACCTTC
TRBV6-5	TRBJ1-1	once	NA	CASSLQGINTEAFF	TGTGCCAGCAGTTTACAGGGAATTAATACTGAAGCTTTCTTT
TRBV7-8	TRBJ2-3	NA	NA	CASSLDGADTQYF	TGTGCCAGCAGCCTGGACGGCGCAGATACGCAGTATTTT
TRBV3-1/TRBV3-2	TRBJ2-7	once	NA	CASSHRPGFSYEQYF	TGTGCCAGCAGCCACCGACCGGGATTCTCCTACGAGCAGTACTTC
TRBV5-1	TRBJ2-7	NA	TRBD2	CASSSAGGTYEQYF	TGCGCCAGCAGCTCGGCGGGGGGGACCTACGAGCAGTACTTC
TRBV19	TRBJ2-7	NA	NA	CASSIGPATPYEQYF	TGTGCCAGTAGTATTGGGCCGGCTACCCCCTACGAGCAGTACTTC
TRBV2	TRBJ1-1	NA	NA	CASSETTSGAFF	TGTGCCAGCAGCGAAACGACATCCGGGGCTTTCTTT
TRBV30	TRBJ1-5	NA	NA	CAWSVRGAGHNQPQHF	TGTGCCTGGAGTGTACGGGGGGCGGGACACAATCAGCCCCAGCATTTT
TRBV28	TRBJ1-1	once	NA	CANGGGTEAFF	TGTGCCAATGGGGGGGGTACTGAAGCTTTCTTT
TRBV11-1	TRBJ2-7	NA	NA	CASSLGRGGPTYEQYF	TGTGCCAGCAGCTTGGGCCGCGGAGGGCCGACCTACGAGCAGTACTTC
TRBV20-1	TRBJ2-5	few	NA	CSASVETQYF	TGCAGTGCTAGCGTAGAGACCCAGTACTTC
TRBV19	TRBJ2-7	NA	TRBD1	CASSPSPRGQGSYEQYF	TGTGCCAGTAGTCCAAGCCCCCGAGGACAGGGCTCCTACGAGCAGTACTTC
TRBV7-8	TRBJ1-1	NA	NA	CASSSGGEAFF	TGTGCCAGCAGCTCCGGGGGAGAAGCTTTCTTT
TRBV7-6	TRBJ1-1	NA	NA	CASSFSGTLNTEAFF	TGTGCCAGCAGCTTTTCGGGGACCTTGAACACTGAAGCTTTCTTT
TRBV6-4	TRBJ2-1	NA	TRBD2	CASSAGLDNNEQFF	TGTGCCAGCAGCGCGGGACTAGACAACAATGAGCAGTTCTTC
TRBV7-2	TRBJ1-3	NA	NA	CASSPLAGTGNTIYF	TGTGCCAGCAGCCCCCTAGCGGGGACTGGAAACACCATATATTTT
TRBV30	TRBJ2-7	NA	NA	CAWGSGDEQYF	TGTGCCTGGGGATCAGGGGACGAGCAGTACTTC
TRBV4-1	TRBJ2-7	NA	TRBD2	CASSQGLAGGPRFKYEQYF	TGCGCCAGCAGCCAGGGACTAGCGGGAGGGCCTAGATTTAAGTACGAGCAGTACTTC
TRBV14	TRBJ2-2	NA	NA	CASSVGLGRFNRELFF	TGTGCCAGCAGCGTGGGGTTGGGGCGCTTTAACCGGGAGCTGTTTTTT
TRBV15	TRBJ2-3	NA	NA	CATSRGRGAPPDTQYF	TGTGCCACCAGCAGAGGACGCGGGGCCCCCCCAGATACGCAGTATTTT
TRBV30	TRBJ1-3	few	NA	CAWTGQSSGNTIYF	TGTGCCTGGACCGGACAGAGCTCTGGAAACACCATATATTTT
TRBV10-3	TRBJ1-2	few	NA	CAIRQTGLGYTF	TGTGCCATCAGACAGACGGGTCTTGGCTACACCTTC
TRBV30	TRBJ2-7	once	NA	CAWSAWSSYEQYF	TGTGCCTGGAGTGCGTGGAGCTCCTACGAGCAGTACTTC
TRBV6-6	TRBJ1-5	NA	TRBD1	CASSTGTGKDQPQHF	TGTGCCAGCAGTACTGGGACAGGAAAGGATCAGCCCCAGCATTTT
TRBV28	TRBJ2-1	NA	NA	CASSLGKQFF	TGTGCCAGCAGTTTGGGGAAGCAGTTCTTC
TRBV27	TRBJ2-7	NA	NA	CASSSKSNPRHSSPYEQYF	TGTGCCAGCAGTTCCAAATCCAACCCCCGTCACAGTTCCCCCTACGAGCAGTACTTC
TRBV20-1	TRBJ1-4	NA	NA	CSASSEKLFF	TGCAGTGCTAGTTCCGAAAAACTGTTTTTT
TRBV18	TRBJ1-5	NA	NA	CASSLQRGTQPQHF	TGTGCCAGCTCACTACAACGGGGCACTCAGCCCCAGCATTTT
TRBV4-1	TRBJ1-1	NA	TRBD1	CASSHPGQGKYTEAFF	TGCGCCAGCAGCCACCCCGGACAGGGAAAATACACTGAAGCTTTCTTT